Shown below are 3 T cell receptor beta chains from a single sample sequenced in a study of control samples from healthy donors and cancer patients. Clones were sequenced by immunoSEQ multiplex PCR, and TCRdb holds only the in-frame ones, with some missing. Of around 140,000 clones listed, about 89% are singletons. The sample taken for sequencing was blood. These receptors all come from a man aged 18 to 35 in good health.

J is TRBJ1-4 and V is TRBV6-5; D is uncertain. Germline V CDR1 and CDR2: MNHEY, SVGAGI. Trimming removed 6 bases at V and 0 bases at J, with 8 bases between. This CDR3 region has 14 residues. The CDR3 bases are TGTGCCAGCAGCGCAGCTCCAACTAATGAAAAACTGTTTTTT. Translation: CASSAAPTNEKLFF.

The V gene is TRBV9, the J gene TRBJ1-2, with D unresolved. Trimming took 6 bases from V and 3 from J, leaving 15 bases between them. The CDR3 sequence is 14 residues long. Germline CDR1 reads SGDLS; CDR2 reads YYNGEE. CDR3 bases: TGTGCCAGCAACAAGGAGAATCAGTACTATGGCTACACCTTC. Residues: CASNKENQYYGYTF.

Many counts were recorded for this clone. The CDR3 bases are TGTGCCAGCAGCTTAGAACTAGGGGGCACTGAAGCTTTCTTT. Its protein is CASSLELGGTEAFF. The genes are TRBV7-9 and TRBJ1-1; D possibly corresponds to TRBD1 (6 bases). CDR3 length equals 14 residues. The germline V gene encodes CDR1 SEHNR and CDR2 FQNEAQ (reference sequence). Trimming left V 1 base short and J 4 bases short, with 10 bases between.